This T cell receptor (beta chain) was profiled in a study of blood T cell repertoires in COVID-19. Study context: PBMCs, B-cell-depleted T cells, or T cells were the source of the cDNA or gDNA that made up the material.

TCRdb keeps only in-frame clones here, not all; method: immunoSEQ multiplex PCR. The data hold around 59,000 clones, with around 90% observed a single time. The CDR3 has 17 residues. Per the germline V gene, CDR1 is SGHAT and CDR2 is FQNNGV. V gave up 6 bases and J gave up 3 bases; unmatched junction bases: 15. Sequences were obtained from peripheral blood. The chain carries TRBV11-2 and TRBJ2-7, with TRBD2 matching 9 bases. The clonotype comes from a man aged 55 to 70 with acute or convalescent COVID-19. As DNA, the CDR3 is TGTGCCAGCAGTCTACTGGGAGTGGCGGGAGGGGGCTACGAGCAGTACTTC. Translated: CASSLLGVAGGGYEQYF.